This passage covers 24 T cell receptor beta chains from one sample sequenced in a study of spatial heterogeneity in lung cancer. Time point of the sample: sample taken at primary tumor resection. Whole RNA, which was extracted from tumor, nontumor lung tissue or frozen PBMC, was sequenced without any cell sorting. TCRdb processed the 5' RACE reads anew with MiXCR; each CDR3 protein has one entry. The sample consists of under 30,000 distinct CDR3 sequences, 3% to 4% of them appearing once. The specimen was PBMCs, collected at surgery. The receptors were sampled from a female donor with early-stage non-small cell lung cancer.

This clonotype showed up many times. This chain connects TRBV4-1 to TRBJ1-2; D ambiguous. V lost 1 base and J lost 4, with 10 bases in between. Germline assignment: CDR1 MGHRA and CDR2 YSYEKL. The CDR3 spans 14 residues. The CDR3 region is CASSQGVWSYGYTF. The CDR3, as DNA: TGCGCCAGCAGCCAAGGGGTGTGGAGCTATGGCTACACCTTC.

This clonotype was counted ten times or more. Here the CDR3 DNA reads TGTGCCAGCAGCTTATTGGTCAGCACGGGCTCCTACAATGAGCAGTTCTTC. Amino acid sequence: CASSLLVSTGSYNEQFF. This chain joins TRBV7-9 and TRBJ2-1; D unresolved. Looked up from germline, CDR1 is SEHNR and CDR2 is FQNEAQ (reference sequence). V lost 2 bases to trimming and J lost 0 bases, with 14 bases between them. The CDR3 spans 17 residues.

This clonotype has ten or more counts. The chain links TRBV6-2 or TRBV6-3 to TRBJ1-1, with a tentative D call TRBD1 (6 bases). The CDR3 has 14 amino acids. V was cut by 6 bases and J by 2 bases, with 13 bases left in between. Germline V gene data show CDR1 as MNHEY and CDR2 as SVGEGT. CDR3 in DNA: TGTGCCAGCAGATCAACAGGGATTAACACTGAAGCTTTCTTT. This sequence encodes CASRSTGINTEAFF.

At least ten counts were recorded for this clonotype. This chain joins TRBV11-2 and TRBJ1-1; the match to TRBD1 covers 7 bases. The CDR3 has 16 amino acids. The V gene's germline CDR1 is SGHAT and CDR2 FQNNGV. With 0 bases clipped from V and 4 bases from J, the junction kept 8 bases outside the gene matches. CDR3 sequence (DNA): TGTGCCAGCAGCTTAGATTCAAGGGGGCGGTTCACTGAAGCTTTCTTT. This encodes CASSLDSRGRFTEAFF.

Ten or more counts support this clonotype. J is TRBJ2-7 and V is TRBV27; D gene unclear. The length of the CDR3 is 13 residues. Trimming shortened V by 5 bases and J by 1 base, and 9 bases separated the two germline ends. The germline V gene encodes CDR1 MNHEY and CDR2 SMNVEV (reference sequence). CDR3 bases: TGTGCCAGCAGTCATGGACCGTCCTACGAGCAGTACTTC. It yields the protein CASSHGPSYEQYF.

This clonotype was seen many times. The CDR3 protein is CASSRGLAGSYNEQFF. The CDR3 DNA follows: TGTGCCAGCAGCCGGGGACTAGCGGGTTCCTACAATGAGCAGTTCTTC. The V gene is TRBV11-2, the J gene TRBJ2-1; TRBD2 matches 12 bases. V shed 5 bases and J 1 base; nucleotides not matched to a gene: 3. The CDR3 is made up of 16 amino acids. Germline V lookup: CDR1 SGHAT, CDR2 FQNNGV.

There are many counts of this clonotype. The rearrangement links TRBV27 to TRBJ2-1, with unresolved D. This CDR3 comprises 15 residues. V lost 2 bases and J lost 3, with 11 bases in between. Germline V CDR1 and CDR2: MNHEY, SMNVEV (reference sequence). The DNA for the CDR3 is TGTGCCAGCAGTTTAATTGTAGCCAGCTACAATGAGCAGTTCTTC. Translation gives CASSLIVASYNEQFF.

The sample holds many counts of this clonotype. This chain uses TRBV24-1 with TRBJ2-1; 11 bases align to TRBD2. Per germline, CDR1 KGHDR and CDR2 SFDVKD. This CDR3 comprises 13 residues. V shed 4 bases, J shed 11 bases, and the junction held 3 bases outside the gene matches. The CDR3 reads CATSELTSGKQFF. Written as DNA, the CDR3 is TGTGCCACCAGTGAACTGACTAGCGGGAAGCAGTTCTTC.

This clonotype occurred many times. The chain is built from TRBV9 and TRBJ2-1; either TRBD1 or TRBD2 may fit D (6 bases each). Trimming pared 0 bases from V and 4 bases from J, leaving 8 bases between. The V gene's germline CDR1 is SGDLS and CDR2 YYNGEE. The CDR3 runs to 14 residues. CDR3 coding DNA: TGTGCCAGCAGCGTAGAGGGGGGTTACAATGAGCAGTTCTTC. It is translated as CASSVEGGYNEQFF.

There are many counts of this clonotype. In DNA form, the CDR3 reads TGTGCCAGCAGCACACCATGGGGGGAAAAGACCTACGAGCAGTACTTC. It translates to CASSTPWGEKTYEQYF. V and J are TRBV7-9 and TRBJ2-7; weak D call: TRBD2 (6 bases). CDR3 size: 16 residues. V lost 5 bases and J 2 bases, leaving 19 bases between the germline ends. CDR1 and CDR2 from the germline V gene are SEHNR and FQNEAQ (reference sequence).

This clonotype has at least ten counts. The chain is built from TRBV12-3 or TRBV12-4 and TRBJ2-3; 10 bases are shared with TRBD1. The CDR3 is made up of 15 amino acids. J was trimmed by 6 bases and V by 3 bases; bases with no gene match: 6. CDR3 residues: CASSLGDRGGDTQYF. The CDR3 DNA reads as TGTGCCAGCAGTTTGGGGGACAGGGGAGGGGATACGCAGTATTTT.

This clonotype was seen many times. The chain is built from TRBV5-1 and TRBJ2-7, with D possibly called TRBD1 or TRBD2 (5 bases each). This CDR3 is built from 12 residues. CDR1 is SGHRS and CDR2 is YFSETQ in the germline V gene. V lost 4 bases and J lost 9, with 14 bases in between. CDR3 sequence: CASSGDPGGQYF. The CDR3 DNA reads as TGCGCCAGCAGCGGGGACCCCGGCGGGCAGTACTTC.

Many counts were recorded for this clonotype. The chain uses TRBV7-9 and TRBJ1-5; TRBD1 might be the D (5 bases). The CDR3 has 14 amino acids. Germline lookup yields CDR1 SEHNR and CDR2 FQNEAQ (reference sequence). V lost 5 bases, J lost 4 bases, and 12 bases lay in between. The CDR3 DNA reads as TGTGCCAGCAGCCACGATTGGGGGAATCAGCCCCAGCATTTT. As protein: CASSHDWGNQPQHF.

This clonotype was observed a handful of times. Germline is not matched at one junction end, which may reflect a read error. The chain employs TRBV18 and TRBJ1-5; TRBD1 agrees at 9 bases. Germline lookup yields CDR1 KGHSH and CDR2 LQKENI. The CDR3 is 15 amino acids. CDR3 nucleotide sequence: TGTGCCAACTCACGAATACAGGGGGCAAATCAGCCCCAGCATTTT. Translating gives CANSRIQGANQPQHF. Using reference TRBV18 and TRBJ1-5 for the parts outside the CDR3, the full variable domain is NAGVMQNPRHLVRRRGQEARLRCSPMKGHSHVYWYRQLPEEGLKFMVYLQKENIIDESGMPKERFSAEFPKEGPSILRIQQVVRGDSAAYFCANSRIQGANQPQHFGDGTRLSIL.

This clonotype was seen repeatedly, ten times or more. The CDR3 region is CASSQALVRAADEQFF. The CDR3 nucleotides read TGTGCCAGCAGCCAGGCCCTCGTGAGGGCAGCGGATGAGCAGTTCTTC. The chain has TRBV3-1 and TRBJ2-1, with D perhaps TRBD2 (5 bases). Per germline, CDR1 LGHDT and CDR2 YNNKEL (reference sequence). The CDR3 has 16 amino acids. With 3 bases removed from V and 8 bases from J, the gap between germline ends came to 20 bases.

This chain uses TRBV2 with TRBJ1-4; TRBD1 matches 7 bases. The V gene end was trimmed by 6 bases and the J gene end by 0 bases; junction bases not matched to a gene: 10. The CDR3 runs 17 residues. Per germline, CDR1 SNHLY and CDR2 FYNNEI. The CDR3 nucleotides are TGTGCCAGCAGCCCGGGACAGCCTTATACAACTAATGAAAAACTGTTTTTT. Amino acid sequence: CASSPGQPYTTNEKLFF. The whole variable domain, remainder taken from reference TRBV2 and TRBJ1-4, is EPEVTQTPSHQVTQMGQEVILRCVPISNHLYFYWYRQILGQKVEFLVSFYNNEISEKSEIFDDQFSVERPDGSNFTLKIRSTKLEDSAMYFCASSPGQPYTTNEKLFFGSGTQLSVL.

This clonotype was observed at least ten times. The CDR3, as DNA: TGTGCCAGCAGTGGGTCAGCTACAGATACGCAGTATTTT. It yields the protein CASSGSATDTQYF. This sequence joins TRBV6-4 and TRBJ2-3; D ambiguous. Trimming took 4 bases from V and 3 from J, leaving 8 bases between them. Germline CDR1 MRHNA, CDR2 SNTAGT. The CDR3 sequence is 13 residues long.

This sequence joins TRBV6-5 and TRBJ2-1; 11 bases are shared with TRBD2. This CDR3 is 15 amino acids long. J gave up 3 bases and V 6 bases, and 4 bases lay outside the gene matches. Germline CDR1 and CDR2: MNHEY and SVGAGI. CDR3 coding DNA: TGTGCCAGCAGCGGGACTAGCGGAATCTACAATGAGCAGTTCTTC. Amino acid sequence: CASSGTSGIYNEQFF.

This clonotype counts as medium-sized. This chain joins TRBV29-1 and TRBJ2-7; no clear D. V was pared by 0 bases and J by 1 base, with 4 bases between. There are 12 residues in the CDR3. The germline V gene encodes CDR1 SQVTM and CDR2 ANQGSEA. The CDR3 DNA reads TGCAGCGTTGAAGATCAGTCCTACGAGCAGTACTTC. It codes for CSVEDQSYEQYF.

The sample holds many counts of this clonotype. The chain is built from TRBV29-1 and TRBJ2-7; no definite D call. CDR3 size: 13 residues. Germline CDR1 and CDR2: SQVTM and ANQGSEA. The V gene lost 4 bases and the J gene lost 0 bases, with 10 bases spanning the gap. CDR3 DNA sequence: TGCAGCGTTGTCATCAGACCCTCCTACGAGCAGTACTTC. Encoded protein: CSVVIRPSYEQYF.

Many counts were recorded for this clonotype. V is TRBV12-3 or TRBV12-4 and J is TRBJ2-7; D possibly corresponds to TRBD2 (6 bases). The CDR3 runs to 14 residues. The germline V and J ends were trimmed by 5 bases and 3 bases, with 14 bases remaining between them. The CDR3 DNA follows: TGTGCCAGCAGTCCAGGGACTGCCATCTACGAGCAGTACTTC. This encodes CASSPGTAIYEQYF.

In its sample, this clonotype ranks as medium-sized. The J gene is TRBJ2-3, the V gene TRBV28; 7 bases agree with TRBD2. The CDR3 is 15 residues long. J was trimmed by 1 base and V by 8 bases; bases with no gene match: 9. Germline values: CDR1 MDHEN, CDR2 SYDVKM. CDR3 loop: CASGPRESGTDTQYF. CDR3 sequence (DNA): TGTGCCAGCGGACCGCGGGAGTCGGGCACAGATACGCAGTATTTT.

By share of the sample, this clonotype is medium-sized. J is TRBJ2-3 and V is TRBV28; D call uncertain. The CDR3 runs 14 residues. V was clipped by 5 bases and J by 1 base, with 10 bases between them. Germline V gene sequence: CDR1 MDHEN, CDR2 SYDVKM. The CDR3 sequence: CASSPRGGTDTQYF. CDR3 sequence (DNA): TGTGCCAGCAGTCCCCGCGGAGGCACAGATACGCAGTATTTT.

This clonotype was seen repeatedly, ten times or more. The chain recombines TRBV9 with TRBJ2-3; 11 positions agree with TRBD1. V was pared by 3 bases and J by 6 bases, with 6 bases of the junction left unmatched. Germline CDR1 is SGDLS and CDR2 is YYNGEE. The CDR3 is 15 residues long. The CDR3 sequence: CASSAGTGGWDTQYF. CDR3 DNA: TGTGCCAGCAGCGCGGGGACAGGGGGTTGGGATACGCAGTATTTT. Variable domain in full (rest from reference TRBV9 and TRBJ2-3): DSGVTQTPKHLITATGQRVTLRCSPRSGDLSVYWYQQSLDQGLQFLIQYYNGEERAKGNILERFSAQQFPDLHSELNLSSLELGDSALYFCASSAGTGGWDTQYFGPGTRLTVL.